These 23 T cell receptor beta chains came from one sample sequenced in a study of human T cells and chemical hapten exposure. Each CDR3 protein is one row after TCRdb ran MiXCR on the RACE reads. The sample lists tens of thousands of distinct CDR3 sequences, approximately 11% occurring once. The time point is: patch test 2, 6 weeks after DPC sensitization. Indicated treatment: therapeutic diphenylcyclopropenone sensitization with weekly scalp DPC. The sample in question was whole blood, obtained in connection with sensitization to the hapten diphenylcyclopropenone (DPC). These receptors were taken from a man aged 35-49 years with alopecia areata. Some clones in this sample may be carry-over from other donors' samples.

This clonotype was counted ten times or more. The chain is built from TRBV10-3 and TRBJ1-5; 10 nucleotides align to TRBD1. From germline, CDR1 is ENHRY and CDR2 SYGVKD. V was pared by 4 bases and J by 10 bases, with 16 bases of the junction left unmatched. This CDR3 contains 17 residues. For the CDR3, the DNA is TGTGCCATCAGTGGTTCCCCCATCCGGGACAGGGGCAATCCCCAGCATTTT. This sequence encodes CAISGSPIRDRGNPQHF.

In this sample, this clonotype turned up a few times. The V call is TRBV6-5, the J call TRBJ1-5; unclear D gene. From germline, CDR1 is MNHEY and CDR2 SVGAGI. V was cut by 4 bases and J by 0 bases, with 13 bases left in between. This CDR3 is 16 amino acids long. In nucleotides, the CDR3 is TGTGCCAGCAGTTCCCAAAACCCTTATAGCAATCAGCCCCAGCATTTT. This gives the protein CASSSQNPYSNQPQHF.

This clonotype was counted only a few times. This chain links TRBV12-3 or TRBV12-4 with TRBJ2-4; possible D gene TRBD1, 6 bases. Trimming cost V 7 bases and J 0 bases, with 16 bases left between them. CDR3 length equals 16 residues. Here the CDR3 DNA reads TGTGCCAGCACCCCCCAGGTAGGGGGAGCCAAAAACATTCAGTACTTC. This sequence encodes CASTPQVGGAKNIQYF.

V gene TRBV5-4 combines with J gene TRBJ1-2, with D possibly being TRBD1 (6 bases). The CDR3 is 14 residues long. Germline CDR1 SGHNT, CDR2 YYREEE (reference sequence). Trimming removed 2 bases from V and 7 bases from J, with 15 bases in between. The chain's CDR3 is CASSLGRGEGGYTF. The CDR3 DNA follows: TGTGCCAGCAGCTTAGGCAGGGGAGAAGGTGGCTACACCTTC. Complete variable domain (other parts from reference TRBV5-4 and TRBJ1-2): ETGVTQSPTHLIKTRGQQVTLRCSSQSGHNTVSWYQQALGQGPQFIFQYYREEENGRGNFPPRFSGLQFPNYSSELNVNALELDDSALYLCASSLGRGEGGYTFGSGTRLTVV.

The rearrangement joins TRBV7-6 to TRBJ2-1; D is unresolved. CDR3 length: 13 residues. V was pared by 3 bases and J by 8 bases, with 11 bases between. The germline CDR1 and CDR2 sequences are SGHVS and FNYEAQ. CDR3 DNA: TGTGCCAGCAGCTTTCGGTTCGGGTATGAGCAGTTCTTC. It yields the protein CASSFRFGYEQFF.

This clonotype was observed a few times. The rearrangement links TRBV7-2 to TRBJ1-2; 9 nucleotides agree with TRBD1. The CDR3 spans 15 residues. Trimming removed 1 base from V and 0 bases from J; junction bases left unmatched: 0. The V gene's germline CDR1 is SGHTA and CDR2 FQGNSA. CDR3 nucleotide sequence: TGTGCCAGCAGCTTAGGACAGGGGGCTAACTATGGCTACACCTTC. Translation gives CASSLGQGANYGYTF.

In its sample, this clonotype was seen many times. This chain connects TRBV6-6 to TRBJ1-1; D gene uncertain. CDR1 MNHNY and CDR2 SVGAGI come from the germline V gene (reference sequence). CDR3 size: 13 residues. Between the trimmed V and J ends, which lost 7 bases and 4 bases, there was a span of 13 bases. CDR3 amino acids: CASTQNRGTEAFF. Here the CDR3 DNA reads TGTGCCAGCACCCAAAACCGGGGCACTGAAGCTTTCTTT.

This clonotype was observed a few times. The chain couples TRBV4-3 to TRBJ2-3; TRBD2 aligns across 7 bases. CDR1 LGHNA and CDR2 YSLEER come from the germline V gene. The CDR3 covers 15 residues. V lost 1 base, J lost 7 bases, and 8 bases stayed unmatched. In DNA form, the CDR3 reads TGCGCCAGCAGCCAAGTAGCAGCGGGACCACATACGCAGTATTTT. Its protein is CASSQVAAGPHTQYF.

This rearrangement joins TRBV6-5 to TRBJ2-3; D gene ambiguous. CDR3 length: 14 amino acids. The germline V and J ends were trimmed by 7 bases and 0 bases, with 11 bases remaining between them. CDR1 and CDR2 (germline): MNHEY, SVGAGI. CDR3 protein: CASKKGISTDTQYF. The CDR3 bases are TGTGCCAGCAAAAAGGGAATAAGCACAGATACGCAGTATTTT.

This clonotype was detected a few times. The rearrangement joins TRBV28 to TRBJ2-1; D is unresolved. Germline CDR1 MDHEN, CDR2 SYDVKM. V was shortened by 5 bases and J by 9 bases, with 17 bases between the two germline ends. The CDR3 has 14 amino acids. The CDR3 DNA is TGTGCCAGCAGTCTATCCCCCCATATAAGTGAGCAGTTCTTC. This codes for CASSLSPHISEQFF.

The V gene is TRBV10-3, the J gene TRBJ2-3; TRBD2 matches at 13 bases. V lost 11 bases and J lost 1; bases outside the gene matches: 9. This CDR3 is 16 amino acids long. CDR1 is ENHRY and CDR2 is SYGVKD in the germline V gene. CDR3 residues: CASTLGTSGGTDTQYF. CDR3 sequence (DNA): TGTGCCTCGACCCTTGGGACTAGCGGGGGCACAGATACGCAGTATTTT.

The rearrangement uses TRBV12-3 or TRBV12-4 and TRBJ2-5; 8 positions agree with TRBD1. Trimming took 6 bases from V and 5 from J; bases not matched to a gene: 5. This CDR3 spans 13 amino acids. The CDR3 nucleotides are TGTGCCAGCAGGAGAGACAGGGGCGAGACCCAGTACTTC. As protein: CASRRDRGETQYF.

This clonotype turned up a few times. This chain links TRBV7-9 with TRBJ1-1; 8 nucleotides match TRBD1. Trimming took 5 bases from V and 12 from J; bases not matched to a gene: 11. Germline loops: CDR1 SEHNR, CDR2 FQNEAQ (reference sequence). The CDR3 consists of 13 residues. CDR3 region: CASSPTDRAFPFF. CDR3 DNA sequence: TGTGCCAGCAGCCCAACGGACAGGGCGTTTCCTTTCTTT.

This clonotype showed up just a few times. The V and J genes are TRBV5-6 and TRBJ1-2, with 8 bases that match TRBD1. CDR3 length: 15 amino acids. V was clipped by 3 bases and J by 4 bases; unmatched bases: 8. Germline lookup yields CDR1 SGHDT and CDR2 YYEEEE. The CDR3 reads CASSSAGGAGYGYTF. As DNA, the CDR3 is TGTGCCAGCAGCTCAGCAGGGGGCGCCGGCTATGGCTACACCTTC.

This clonotype was seen many times. The chain has TRBV7-2 and TRBJ1-3, with D uncertain. The CDR3 sequence is 14 residues long. V lost 5 bases, J lost 4 bases, and 12 bases lay in between. Germline V CDR1 and CDR2: SGHTA, FQGNSA. The CDR3 is CASSPVMSGNTIYF. Here the CDR3 DNA reads TGTGCCAGCAGCCCCGTAATGTCCGGAAACACCATATATTTT.

The chain joins TRBV6-2 or TRBV6-3 to TRBJ2-3; D remains unclear. This CDR3 region has 14 residues. Trimming stripped 5 bases from V and 3 bases from J, with 12 bases between. Germline CDR1 is MNHEY and CDR2 is SVGEGT. For the CDR3, the DNA is TGTGCCAGCAGTCAACTCGATAGAACAGATACGCAGTATTTT. This gives the protein CASSQLDRTDTQYF.

This clonotype was observed many times. This sequence joins TRBV20-1 and TRBJ2-1; TRBD2 matches 9 bases. The V gene end was trimmed by 5 bases and the J gene end by 4 bases; junction bases not matched to a gene: 12. The length of the CDR3 is 16 residues. The germline V gene encodes CDR1 DFQATT and CDR2 SNEGSKA (reference sequence). The CDR3 spells CSALLRASGIYNEQFF. CDR3 in DNA: TGCAGTGCTCTCTTACGGGCTAGCGGGATTTACAATGAGCAGTTCTTC.

This clonotype was counted a few times. V gene TRBV7-3 combines with J gene TRBJ2-2; no clear D gene. The CDR3 is 14 amino acids. The V gene's germline CDR1 is SGHTA and CDR2 FQGTGA. Trimming shortened V by 3 bases and J by 0 bases, and 5 bases separated the two germline ends. The CDR3 protein is CASSFSPNTGELFF. The DNA of the CDR3 is TGTGCCAGCAGCTTCTCCCCGAACACCGGGGAGCTGTTTTTT.

The chain carries TRBV27 and TRBJ2-3, with TRBD2 matching over 12 bases. The CDR3 spans 16 residues. The V and J ends lost 5 bases and 2 bases, in that order; junction bases with no gene match: 5. Germline CDR1 is MNHEY and CDR2 is SMNVEV (reference sequence). This CDR3 is CASSLTSGGFTDTQYF. DNA of the CDR3: TGTGCCAGCAGTCTGACTAGCGGGGGATTCACAGATACGCAGTATTTT.

DNA for the CDR3: TGTGCCAGCAGTGACAGGGGAGGGAGAAATGAGCAGTTCTTC. Translating gives CASSDRGGRNEQFF. The chain has TRBV6-4 and TRBJ2-1, with 7 bases matching TRBD2. The J segment lost 7 bases and the V segment lost 2 bases, leaving 5 bases of the junction unmatched. Germline V lookup: CDR1 MRHNA, CDR2 SNTAGT. This CDR3 contains 14 residues.

This clonotype appeared a few times. This rearrangement joins TRBV12-3 or TRBV12-4 to TRBJ1-5; D is possibly TRBD1 (5 bases). Trimming shortened V by 3 bases and J by 3 bases, and 12 bases separated the two germline ends. The CDR3 is 15 amino acids. The CDR3 here is CASSFQGLNNQPQHF. The DNA for the CDR3 is TGTGCCAGCAGTTTCCAGGGACTTAACAATCAGCCCCAGCATTTT.

This clonotype turned up a few times. J is TRBJ2-3 and V is TRBV29-1; no clear D gene. The germline gives CDR1 SQVTM, CDR2 ANQGSEA. V was shortened by 8 bases and J by 1 base, with 19 bases between the two germline ends. The length of the CDR3 is 15 residues. The CDR3, as DNA: TGCAGCCAAACTGCGAGTGGGTCGGGCACAGATACGCAGTATTTT. It encodes CSQTASGSGTDTQYF.

The V call is TRBV5-4, the J call TRBJ2-7; no definite D call. Germline V gene data show CDR1 as SGHNT and CDR2 as YYREEE (reference sequence). This CDR3 is 12 amino acids long. Trimming stripped 4 bases from V and 12 bases from J, with 17 bases between. Here the CDR3 DNA reads TGTGCCAGCAGCCTTGGGCCCCGTAATGTGTACTTC. Protein product: CASSLGPRNVYF.